This T cell receptor (beta chain) was found in a study of blood T cell repertoires in COVID-19 (dated by TCRdb to about 2020). For context, the study as a whole: Collaborator samples came from the United States, Italy and Spain and covered acute and convalescent phases of COVID-19. The material from the prospective study consisted of cDNA or gDNA derived from T cells, B-cell-depleted T cells, or PBMCs. The dataset comprised deeply sampled blood TCRbeta repertoires from subjects exposed to, actively infected with, or recovered from COVID-19. The repertoires were made available in a free public database intended to serve as a resource for research on the immune response to SARS-CoV-2. Samples were obtained from the ongoing ImmuneRACE study (first 160 participants) and from about 1,300 subjects provided by 6 global collaborators. The sample metadata nearly always contained a de-identified subject ID, COVID-19 status, age in years and sex. Where available, HLA class I and class II types were obtained from metadata supplied by the sample provider rather than from assay-based typing.

This clone showed up just a few times. Its recognized antigen is unknown. The input lacks base qualities; no much larger clone sits a single base away. The CDR3 has 13 amino acids, counting the end cysteine and phenylalanine. The CDR3 DNA has 39 bases and is translated from base 1. V is shortened by 0 bases, J by 7 bases, and the region joining them spans 7 bases. In the germline V gene (reference sequence), CDR1 corresponds to LGHDT and CDR2 to YNNKEL. Whole blood was collected in K2EDTA tubes by collaborating institutions according to the institutions' own protocols. For TCRbeta analysis, collaborators shipped samples in one of three forms: frozen whole blood, isolated PBMCs, or DNA extracted from either of those sample types. TCRbeta CDR3 regions were amplified from genomic DNA using the immunoSEQ Assay, a bias-controlled multiplex PCR. The published analysis was carried out like this. The number of nucleated cells in each sample was estimated from the amplification of reference gene primers within the assay. To quantify the absolute abundance of each unique TCRbeta CDR3 rearrangement, sequence reads were collapsed and filtered. Productive Simpson clonality was computed per sample as the square root of Simpson's diversity index over productive rearrangements. TCRdb carries this immuneACCESS record with in-frame sequences only. Its versions omit some clonotypes, under half of them owing to an unresolved V gene in the studies checked, with the rest unexplained. V, J and clone size reflect that table, while D and trimming were determined from the DNA. In all, the sample holds 80,000 to 100,000 clones, and about 85% of those were seen once. Clones ranked in the top ten supply 4% to 5.5% of the sample.

Study-wide findings and limitations: How much clinical and demographic metadata was included differed by source and by participant, and the metadata was provided uncurated.

The sample consisted of peripheral blood. The rearrangement joined TRBV3-1 (or the pseudogene TRBV3-2) to TRBJ1-5, with the D gene uncertain. This TCR was recovered from a man aged 60-69 years with acute or convalescent COVID-19. The bases are TGTGCCAGCAGCCAAGAGGGCATCCAGCCCCAGCATTTT. This yields the protein CASSQEGIQPQHF.